This T cell receptor beta chain stems from a study of CD8 T cells in ankylosing spondylitis. Trimming cost V 6 bases and J 7 bases, with 9 bases left between them. The CDR3 covers 11 residues. In this sample, this clonotype turned up a few times. Antigen: not known. TCRdb re-derived calls from the 5' RACE reads in MiXCR, one entry per CDR3 protein. The table lists 310,000 or so distinct CDR3 sequences, 20% of them singletons. The study, taken as a whole, reports: In the blood and synovial fluid of reactive arthritis, some motif variants had been previously reported. There was reportedly significant enrichment of clones that were disease-linked in matched ankylosing spondylitis synovial fluid. Clones linked with disease were CD8+ and fairly uncommon in the peripheral blood.

This chain uses TRBV12-3 or TRBV12-4 with TRBJ2-5; D gene ambiguous. Source material: blood, either unsorted or a sorted T cell fraction (not recorded which). This receptor was taken from a male donor with ankylosing spondylitis or in good health (not recorded which). The CDR3 DNA sequence: TGTGCCAGCAGATCCCAGAGGACCCAGTACTTC. Protein: CASRSQRTQYF.